This T cell receptor (beta chain) was identified during a study of cytomegalovirus exposure and HLA in healthy donors. General study findings and limits: Per a later analysis, HLA-associated TCR beta chains showed more clonal expansion than other, equally common TCR beta chains.

Germline CDR1 is LNHDA and CDR2 is SQIVND (reference sequence). Trimming took 11 bases from V and 6 from J; bases not matched to a gene: 11. The length of the CDR3 is 13 residues. On this clone itself: Its antigen is not identified.

The PCR made use of 60 Vbeta and 13 Jbeta primers. The assay was immunoSEQ multiplex PCR, and TCRdb's table has in-frame clones only and misses some. The profile covers around 130,000 clones, with approximately 85% appearing a single time and about 0.51% taken by the ten largest. The chain is built from TRBV19 and TRBJ2-3; 7 nucleotides agree with TRBD2. This TCR came from a woman aged 40 to 50 in good health and CMV-seronegative. Sequences were obtained from PBMCs. CDR3 amino acids: CAASKLGRDTQYF. In nucleotides, the CDR3 is TGTGCCGCCAGTAAACTCGGGAGGGATACGCAGTATTTT.